This TCR beta chain was identified in a study of blood T cell repertoires in COVID-19. Method: immunoSEQ multiplex PCR; TCRdb's copy keeps in-frame clones and lacks some. The sample consists of approximately 230,000 clones, 70% to 90% of them appearing once. Germline loops: CDR1 MDHEN, CDR2 SYDVKM. The CDR3 is 15 residues long. Trimming took 6 bases from V and 4 from J; bases not matched to a gene: 12. The receptor was derived from a man aged 18 to 29 with active or convalescent COVID-19. Sample: peripheral blood. This chain links TRBV28 with TRBJ2-7; 7 bases align to TRBD2. The CDR3 spells CASSSTGTGGYEQYF. In nucleotides, the CDR3 is TGTGCCAGCAGCTCGACCGGGACGGGAGGTTACGAGCAGTACTTC.